Shown below are 21 T cell receptor beta chains from a single sample sequenced in a study of T-cell memory formation after mild COVID-19. TCRdb re-called the 5' RACE reads through MiXCR, storing one row per CDR3 protein. The sample includes approximately 190,000 distinct CDR3 sequences, about 18% of them seen just once. The sequencing sample was made of PBMCs or a T cell subset sorted from them (not recorded which). These TCRs come from an adult woman who had mild COVID-19 (a few samples of this study predate the infection). Cell type and time point are not known.

This clonotype was counted between two and nine times. In DNA, the CDR3 is TGTGCCAGCAGTTCCGATCCGCCAAGAGTGAACACTGAAGCTTTCTTT. Translated: CASSSDPPRVNTEAFF. J is TRBJ1-1 and V is TRBV12-3 or TRBV12-4, with unresolved D. V gave up 4 bases and J gave up 0 bases, with 15 bases separating them. This CDR3 has 16 amino acids.

This clonotype came up a few times. The CDR3, as DNA: TGCAGTGTTCGGGGGAGGAACAATGAGCAGTTCTTC. This translates into CSVRGRNNEQFF. J is TRBJ2-1 and V is TRBV20-1, with a weak D call TRBD2 (6 bases). The CDR3 is 12 amino acids. Trimming cost V 7 bases and J 5 bases, with 12 bases left between them. Germline-derived CDR1 and CDR2 are DFQATT and SNEGSKA (reference sequence).

Points on this clonotype: The germline gene is not matched at one end of the junction; a read error may be the cause. The genes are TRBV4-2 and TRBJ2-7; 8 nucleotides agree with TRBD1. CDR1 is LGHNA, CDR2 YNFKEQ, per germline. The CDR3 has 15 residues. CDR3 nucleotides: TGTGTCAGCAGCCAAGCCTACAGGGGGGTCTACGAGCAGTACTTC. Protein product: CVSSQAYRGVYEQYF.

J is TRBJ2-7 and V is TRBV10-3; 8 bases line up with TRBD2. Looked up from germline, CDR1 is ENHRY and CDR2 is SYGVKD. The V segment lost 8 bases and the J segment 1 base; nucleotides outside the gene matches: 7. CDR3 length: 14 residues. The CDR3 DNA reads as TGTGCCATCGGGGGACTAGTGGAATCCTACGAGCAGTACTTC. This gives the protein CAIGGLVESYEQYF.

This chain joins TRBV5-1 and TRBJ1-1; the D is unclear. The V gene lost 1 base and the J gene lost 4 bases, with 11 bases spanning the gap. The CDR3 is 14 amino acids. The germline gives CDR1 SGHRS, CDR2 YFSETQ. The CDR3 nucleotides read TGCGCCAGCAGCTTGTACAGCCAGGCCACTGAAGCTTTCTTT. It specifies CASSLYSQATEAFF.

V gene TRBV12-3 or TRBV12-4 combines with J gene TRBJ1-4; D is unclear. V lost 2 bases, J lost 8 bases, and 12 bases lay in between. This CDR3 spans 14 amino acids. The CDR3 DNA sequence: TGTGCCAGCAGTTTATTGAGGGTGGGAGAAAAACTGTTTTTT. This gives the protein CASSLLRVGEKLFF.

The chain combines TRBV29-1 with TRBJ2-5, with 9 bases identical to TRBD2. This CDR3 is 13 amino acids long. Germline loops: CDR1 SQVTM, CDR2 ANQGSEA. After removal of 5 bases from V and 10 bases from J, the junction contained 11 bases not matched to a gene. CDR3 sequence (DNA): TGCAGCGTTTCGAGAGTTAGCGGGAGAGACCAGTACTTC. This translates into CSVSRVSGRDQYF.

This chain links TRBV9 with TRBJ2-3, with D unclear. This CDR3 comprises 17 residues. Germline assignment: CDR1 SGDLS and CDR2 YYNGEE. V lost 0 bases, J lost 0 bases, and 14 bases lay in between. This chain's CDR3 is CASSVGPPGRSTDTQYF. Written as DNA, the CDR3 is TGTGCCAGCAGCGTAGGCCCGCCGGGCCGTAGCACAGATACGCAGTATTTT.

The V and J genes are TRBV7-2 and TRBJ1-5; the match to TRBD1 covers 10 bases. Germline V gene data show CDR1 as SGHTA and CDR2 as FQGNSA. V trimming: 6 bases; J trimming: 4 bases; junction bases outside the gene matches: 12. The CDR3 consists of 17 residues. For the CDR3, the DNA is TGTGCCAGCAGGGCCAGACAGGGGGCCTTATCTAATCAGCCCCAGCATTTT. Encoded protein: CASRARQGALSNQPQHF.

The genes are TRBV6-5 and TRBJ1-2; TRBD1 might be the D (6 bases). The CDR3 totals 15 residues. Per germline, CDR1 MNHEY and CDR2 SVGAGI. V lost 0 bases, J lost 3 bases, and 11 bases lay in between. The CDR3 is CASSYSNRVYYGYTF. The CDR3 bases are TGTGCCAGCAGTTACTCGAACAGGGTGTACTATGGCTACACCTTC.

The chain couples TRBV7-6 to TRBJ2-1, with 14 bases matching TRBD2. Germline values: CDR1 SGHVS, CDR2 FNYEAQ. The CDR3 extends over 17 amino acids. V lost 5 bases to trimming and J lost 7 bases; unmatched junction nucleotides: 10. This CDR3 is CASSQGTSGGAQNEQFF. CDR3 DNA sequence: TGTGCCAGCAGCCAGGGGACTAGCGGGGGCGCCCAAAATGAGCAGTTCTTC.

J is TRBJ2-3 and V is TRBV20-1; D is perhaps TRBD2 (6 bases). The germline CDR1 and CDR2 sequences are DFQATT and SNEGSKA (reference sequence). The CDR3 is 15 amino acids. Trimming shortened V by 5 bases and J by 0 bases, and 15 bases separated the two germline ends. CDR3 DNA: TGCAGTGCTCCGCTAGCGAGTTATAGCACAGATACGCAGTATTTT. Translation: CSAPLASYSTDTQYF.

This clonotype was detected only a few times. This sequence joins TRBV20-1 and TRBJ2-5; TRBD2 aligns across 7 bases. V lost 6 bases to trimming and J lost 4 bases; unmatched junction nucleotides: 8. Germline assignment: CDR1 DFQATT and CDR2 SNEGSKA (reference sequence). CDR3 length: 13 amino acids. CDR3 DNA sequence: TGCAGTGCCCGGCGGGAGAGGGGAGAGACCCAGTACTTC. This sequence encodes CSARRERGETQYF.

This clonotype was seen only a few times. The V call is TRBV12-3 or TRBV12-4, the J call TRBJ1-5, with a possible D match to TRBD1 (5 bases). V was trimmed by 6 bases and J by 6 bases, leaving 18 bases between them. CDR3 length: 15 amino acids. The CDR3: CASRSGLPRSQPQHF. The CDR3 coding sequence is TGTGCCAGCAGGTCGGGACTGCCAAGGAGTCAGCCCCAGCATTTT.

This clonotype was seen only a few times. The chain has TRBV5-1 and TRBJ1-2; D unclear. Trimming pared 4 bases from V and 7 bases from J, leaving 8 bases between. Per the germline V gene, CDR1 is SGHRS and CDR2 is YFSETQ. This CDR3 comprises 11 residues. The CDR3 region has the DNA TGCGCCAGCAGCCGCTCCGGTGGCTACACCTTC. Protein product: CASSRSGGYTF.

This clonotype was seen more than once but under ten times. V is TRBV5-1 and J is TRBJ2-4; D remains unclear. The CDR3 is made up of 11 amino acids. Germline V CDR1 and CDR2: SGHRS, YFSETQ. The germline V and J ends were trimmed by 5 bases and 1 base, with 1 base remaining between them. The CDR3 DNA follows: TGCGCCAGCAGGGCCAAAAACATTCAGTACTTC. Its translation: CASRAKNIQYF. Combining the CDR3 with reference TRBV5-1 and TRBJ2-4 gives the whole variable domain KAGVTQTPRYLIKTRGQQVTLSCSPISGHRSVSWYQQTPGQGLQFLFEYFSETQRNKGNFPGRFSGRQFSNSRSEMNVSTLELGDSALYLCASRAKNIQYFGAGTRLSVL.

This chain uses TRBV3-1 with TRBJ2-3; D uncertain. The CDR3 covers 14 residues. The V end was cut by 0 bases, the J end by 5 bases, with 9 bases between. In germline, CDR1 is LGHDT, CDR2 YNNKEL (reference sequence). DNA of the CDR3: TGTGCCAGCAGCCAAGATCCAGGAAGAGATACGCAGTATTTT. Encoded protein: CASSQDPGRDTQYF.

This clonotype was seen a few times. The chain employs TRBV5-1 and TRBJ2-2, with D unresolved. Trimming removed 3 bases from V and 5 bases from J, with 5 bases in between. In germline, CDR1 is SGHRS, CDR2 YFSETQ. The CDR3 contains 12 residues. CDR3 nucleotide sequence: TGCGCCAGCAGCTCGATGACCGGGGAGCTGTTTTTT. It specifies CASSSMTGELFF.

This chain connects TRBV5-1 to TRBJ2-3; perhaps D is TRBD1 or TRBD2 (5 bases each). V lost 4 bases to trimming and J lost 2 bases, with 17 bases between them. CDR1 and CDR2 (germline): SGHRS, YFSETQ. This CDR3 region has 16 residues. DNA for the CDR3: TGCGCCAGCAGCATGTGGGGACGGATCGACACAGATACGCAGTATTTT. It yields the protein CASSMWGRIDTDTQYF.

The gene calls are TRBV7-9 and TRBJ2-3; TRBD2 aligns across 14 bases. Germline trimming cut 0 bases from V and 4 bases from J; bases unmatched to any gene: 3. Germline V gene lookup returns CDR1 SEHNR and CDR2 FQNEAQ (reference sequence). The CDR3 contains 17 residues. CDR3 amino acids: CASSLAGTSGGADTQYF. CDR3 coding DNA: TGTGCCAGCAGCTTAGCGGGGACTAGCGGGGGAGCAGATACGCAGTATTTT.

V is TRBV7-9 and J is TRBJ2-7; either TRBD1 or TRBD2 may supply D (5 bases each). The V end lost 4 bases, the J end lost 5 bases, and 12 bases lay between the germline ends. Germline lookup yields CDR1 SEHNR and CDR2 FQNEAQ (reference sequence). CDR3 length equals 13 residues. The CDR3 here is CASSSGARDEQYF. CDR3 nucleotides: TGTGCCAGCAGCTCCGGGGCTAGAGACGAGCAGTACTTC.